This T cell receptor beta chain was recorded in a study of Tregs in tolerant kidney transplant recipients. General observations from the study: The most relevant donor-specific Treg TCRbeta repertoire apparently came from expansion with activated donor B cells.

With regard to this clone: What it recognizes is unknown.

Unstimulated Tregs (CD4+CD25+CD127-) and CD4+CD25- non-Tregs were sorted from PBMCs. This CDR3 spans 12 amino acids. Trimming cost V 5 bases and J 4 bases; bases outside gene matches: 1. Germline V gene lookup returns CDR1 MNHEY and CDR2 SVGAGI. Repertoires were generated with immunoSEQ multiplex PCR, while TCRdb's copy carries only in-frame clones and drops some. The data hold roughly 120,000 clones, with roughly nine tenths observed a single time. The sequence was collected from a human donor in good health. Source material: CD4+ T cells from blood. J is TRBJ1-2 and V is TRBV6-5, with 7 nucleotides matching TRBD1. The CDR3 region is CASSGTAYGYTF. CDR3 nucleotide sequence: TGTGCCAGCAGTGGGACAGCCTATGGCTACACCTTC.